This T cell receptor (beta chain) was retrieved from a study of cytomegalovirus exposure and HLA in healthy donors. This CDR3 region has 17 residues. The germline gives CDR1 SGHTS, CDR2 YDEGEE. The J segment lost 6 bases and the V segment lost 2 bases, leaving 13 bases of the junction unmatched. PCR used 60 Vbeta primers and 13 Jbeta primers. Using immunoSEQ multiplex PCR, the repertoire was profiled, and TCRdb retains in-frame clones only, with some absent. The sample shows approximately 190,000 clones, over 9.5% of them seen only once. This clone has a handful of counts. The clonotype was recovered from a man between 45 and 60 years old in good health and CMV-seropositive. The chain has TRBV5-8 and TRBJ2-2, with TRBD1 identical over 7 bases. The sample comprised PBMCs. The CDR3 DNA follows: TGTGCCAGCAGCTTAAGTCAGGGGGACCTCTCCCCCGGGGAGCTGTTTTTT. Protein: CASSLSQGDLSPGELFF.